The following is a T cell receptor (beta chain) sequence with its context. Assay: immunoSEQ multiplex PCR; the TCRdb copy retains only in-frame clones and omits some. Of around 200,000 clones in the sample, under 85% were seen once. This sample stems from a study of blood T cell repertoires in COVID-19. Sequenced input: peripheral blood. The sequence was collected from a woman aged 25-40 years with COVID-19, enrolled during active disease.

CDR3 DNA: TGTGCCTGGAGTGTAGGGGGAGGGAAACTGTTTTTT. It codes for CAWSVGGGKLFF. J is TRBJ1-4 and V is TRBV30; TRBD1 is a possible D gene (6 bases). Germline V gene lookup returns CDR1 GTSNPN and CDR2 SVGIG (reference sequence). Trimming took 0 bases from V and 11 from J, leaving 10 bases between them. The CDR3 loop spans 12 amino acids. Based on the CDR3 plus reference TRBV30 and TRBJ1-4, the full variable domain is SQTIHQWPATLVQPVGSPLSLECTVEGTSNPNLYWYRQAAGRGLQLLFYSVGIGQISSEVPQNLSASRPQDRQFILSSKKLLLSDSGFYLCAWSVGGGKLFFGSGTQLSVL.